This TCR beta chain was sequenced for a study of identical twins. This clonotype was seen a handful of times. TCRdb ran MiXCR on the 5' RACE reads and lists one entry per CDR3 protein. The sample records about 660,000 distinct CDR3 sequences, less than 10% being singletons. The CDR3 is 18 residues long. Unmatched junction bases numbered 15, after V lost 2 bases and J lost 6 bases. Germline-derived CDR1 and CDR2 are LGHNA and YSLEER. These same records also appear under a second study, on yellow fever vaccine responses in identical twins.

The chain links TRBV4-3 to TRBJ2-2; 7 nucleotides match TRBD2. The TCR sequence derives from a young woman in good health. Sequenced input: PBMCs. The CDR3 region is CASSQRAKGGSASGELFF. In DNA form, the CDR3 reads TGCGCCAGCAGCCAACGTGCGAAAGGCGGGAGTGCATCCGGGGAGCTGTTTTTT.